This entry lists 18 T cell receptor beta chains sequenced from one sample in a study of blood T cell repertoires in COVID-19. Data came from immunoSEQ multiplex PCR; TCRdb stores just in-frame clones and leaves some out. The sample yields some 700,000 clones, 85% to 90% seen once. Material: peripheral blood. The receptors originated from a woman between 18 and 29 years old with acute or convalescent COVID-19.

CDR3 in DNA: TGCGCCAGCAGCTTGCGCGCGGGGGGGCAACAAGGTACGCAGTATTTT. This sequence encodes CASSLRAGGQQGTQYF. The V call is TRBV5-1, the J call TRBJ2-3, with 9 nucleotides matching TRBD2. The J segment lost 8 bases and the V segment lost 1 base, leaving 11 bases of the junction unmatched. Germline V lookup: CDR1 SGHRS, CDR2 YFSETQ. The length of the CDR3 is 16 residues.

The chain couples TRBV9 to TRBJ2-7, with TRBD1 identical over 8 bases. V trimming: 0 bases; J trimming: 6 bases; junction bases outside the gene matches: 8. Germline V CDR1 and CDR2: SGDLS, YYNGEE. The CDR3 covers 15 residues. The CDR3 loop reads CASSVDGQGRGEQYF. The CDR3 nucleotides read TGTGCCAGCAGCGTAGACGGACAGGGAAGGGGCGAGCAGTACTTC. The variable domain in full, with the rest retrieved from reference TRBV9 and TRBJ2-7, is DSGVTQTPKHLITATGQRVTLRCSPRSGDLSVYWYQQSLDQGLQFLIQYYNGEERAKGNILERFSAQQFPDLHSELNLSSLELGDSALYFCASSVDGQGRGEQYFGPGTRLTVT.

V and J are TRBV27 and TRBJ1-2; 8 nucleotides agree with TRBD1. The CDR3 is made up of 16 amino acids. Trimming at V came to 3 bases and at J to 8 bases, leaving 14 bases not matched to a gene. Germline lookup yields CDR1 MNHEY and CDR2 SMNVEV (reference sequence). CDR3 region: CASSFRVAGGAFGYTF. The CDR3 bases are TGTGCCAGCAGTTTTAGGGTAGCAGGGGGCGCTTTCGGCTACACCTTC.

The chain combines TRBV21-1 with TRBJ1-6; TRBD1, the table's D call, was not compared with the DNA. TRBV21-1 is given as a pseudogene. CDR3 size: 16 residues. CDR3 DNA: TGTGCCAGCAGCACCCCACTAGACAGGGGTAATTCACCCCTCCACTTT. This encodes CASSTPLDRGNSPLHF.

The chain couples TRBV9 to TRBJ2-7, with D maybe TRBD1 (6 bases). Germline V gene sequence: CDR1 SGDLS, CDR2 YYNGEE. V lost 2 bases to trimming and J lost 2 bases, with 11 bases between them. There are 14 residues in the CDR3. The CDR3 region has the DNA TGTGCCAGCAGCGTCGAGGGGGTTACCTACGAGCAGTACTTC. Its translation is CASSVEGVTYEQYF.

Worth noting for this clone: The sample carries other DNA sequences with the same CDR3. This chain joins TRBV12-3 or TRBV12-4 and TRBJ1-5; 7 bases agree with TRBD1. The CDR3 spans 13 residues. The junction had 4 bases not matched to a gene; V was cut back by 5 bases and J by 6 bases. CDR3 nucleotides: TGTGCCAGCAGTACAGGGGTGGGTCAGCCCCAGCATTTT. Translation: CASSTGVGQPQHF.

The chain employs TRBV7-9 and TRBJ1-1; 10 bases match TRBD1. V trimming: 3 bases; J trimming: 4 bases; junction bases outside the gene matches: 5. Germline V gene sequence: CDR1 SEHNR, CDR2 FQNEAQ (reference sequence). The CDR3 is 15 residues long. CDR3 protein: CASSFGDRGGTEAFF. The CDR3 region has the DNA TGTGCCAGCAGCTTCGGGGACAGGGGCGGCACTGAAGCTTTCTTT.

This clone turned up a few times. This chain uses TRBV5-1 with TRBJ1-2; D is undetermined. The V end lost 4 bases, the J end lost 2 bases, and 15 bases lay between the germline ends. Germline values: CDR1 SGHRS, CDR2 YFSETQ. There are 15 residues in the CDR3. The CDR3 DNA reads TGCGCCAGCAGCCGAGACGGTACTATGAACTATGGCTACACCTTC. As protein: CASSRDGTMNYGYTF.

This chain uses TRBV25-1 with TRBJ2-3; TRBD2 matches at 12 bases. J lost 6 bases, V lost 7 bases, and 5 bases had no gene match. Looked up from germline, CDR1 is MGHDK and CDR2 is SYGVNS. The CDR3 is 14 residues long. The chain's CDR3 is CASTSGGAWDTQYF. In nucleotides, the CDR3 is TGTGCCAGCACTAGCGGGGGGGCCTGGGATACGCAGTATTTT.

The chain joins TRBV3-1 (or the pseudogene TRBV3-2) to TRBJ2-5, with a tentative D call TRBD2 (6 bases). V was clipped by 1 base and J by 4 bases, with 13 bases between them. The CDR3 totals 15 residues. Germline V lookup: CDR1 LGHDT, CDR2 YNNKEL (reference sequence). Here the CDR3 reads CASSQAGGRLETQYF. The CDR3 nucleotides are TGTGCCAGCAGCCAAGCCGGAGGGCGCCTAGAGACCCAGTACTTC.

The chain has TRBV5-4 and TRBJ2-3; 9 bases fit TRBD2. The CDR3 is made up of 16 amino acids. Unmatched junction bases numbered 4, after V lost 0 bases and J lost 2 bases. Germline assignment: CDR1 SGHNT and CDR2 YYREEE (reference sequence). This CDR3 reads CASSLDLAGLTDTQYF. The CDR3 bases are TGTGCCAGCAGCTTGGATCTAGCGGGGCTCACAGATACGCAGTATTTT.

J is TRBJ1-1 and V is TRBV6-4, with D possibly matching TRBD1 (5 bases). The germline gives CDR1 MRHNA, CDR2 SNTAGT. Trimming took off 0 bases at V and 7 bases at J, with 15 bases between the two ends. The CDR3 extends over 15 amino acids. The CDR3 DNA sequence: TGTGCCAGCAGTGACTCGGAGGGGTCGGTCGGTGAAGCTTTCTTT. Residues: CASSDSEGSVGEAFF.

The chain combines TRBV5-8 with TRBJ2-1; 8 bases map to TRBD1. J was trimmed by 0 bases and V by 0 bases; bases with no gene match: 2. CDR1 is SGHTS and CDR2 is YDEGEE in the germline V gene. The CDR3 covers 16 residues. The CDR3 DNA reads as TGTGCCAGCAGCTTGGGGACAGGGTCCTCCTACAATGAGCAGTTCTTC. This gives the protein CASSLGTGSSYNEQFF.

The chain is built from TRBV9 and TRBJ1-1; a weak D match, TRBD1 (5 bases). V lost 4 bases to trimming and J lost 2 bases, with 12 bases between them. Germline lookup yields CDR1 SGDLS and CDR2 YYNGEE. This CDR3 contains 14 residues. CDR3 residues: CASSPGGINTEAFF. The CDR3 DNA follows: TGTGCCAGCAGCCCCGGGGGGATCAACACTGAAGCTTTCTTT.

The chain uses TRBV6-2 or TRBV6-3 and TRBJ1-2, with TRBD1 identical over 8 bases. In germline, CDR1 is MNHEY, CDR2 SVGEGT. The J segment lost 2 bases and the V segment lost 5 bases, leaving 7 bases of the junction unmatched. The CDR3 is made up of 15 amino acids. In DNA, the CDR3 is TGTGCCAGCAGTCTACAGGGGGGATTCAACTATGGCTACACCTTC. It codes for CASSLQGGFNYGYTF.

The chain employs TRBV5-5 and TRBJ2-7; 9 bases fit TRBD2. Germline V gives CDR1 SGHKS, CDR2 YYEKEE (reference sequence). Trimming at V came to 1 base and at J to 4 bases, leaving 6 bases not matched to a gene. The CDR3 is made up of 15 amino acids. The CDR3 reads CASSLIAGALYEQYF. The CDR3 DNA sequence: TGTGCCAGCAGCTTGATAGCGGGGGCCTTATACGAGCAGTACTTC.

Only one count was recorded for this clone. The gene calls are TRBV6-1 and TRBJ2-2; 8 positions match TRBD2. V lost 2 bases to trimming and J lost 3 bases; unmatched junction nucleotides: 2. There are 15 residues in the CDR3. CDR1 and CDR2 from the germline V gene are MNHNS and SASEGT. CDR3 region: CASSESSGDTGELFF. CDR3 in DNA: TGTGCCAGCAGTGAAAGTAGCGGGGACACCGGGGAGCTGTTTTTT.

The chain has TRBV5-1 and TRBJ1-1; D uncertain. Germline CDR1 reads SGHRS; CDR2 reads YFSETQ. The CDR3 runs to 13 residues. V dropped 1 base and J dropped 5 bases, with 9 bases sitting between them. For the CDR3, the DNA is TGCGCCAGCAGCTTGTCTTCGGGTACTGAAGCTTTCTTT. This sequence encodes CASSLSSGTEAFF.